This T cell receptor beta chain emerged from a study of cytomegalovirus exposure and HLA in healthy donors. Per germline, CDR1 SGHNT and CDR2 YENEEA. Trimming took 0 bases from V and 2 from J, leaving 8 bases between them. This CDR3 has 15 residues. The primer mix had 60 Vbeta and 13 Jbeta primers. Libraries were prepared by immunoSEQ multiplex PCR; TCRdb keeps only in-frame clonotypes and omits some of them. The table lists 200,000 to 300,000 clones, about 80% of them singletons. The sample consisted of PBMCs. The V and J genes are TRBV11-3 and TRBJ2-1; maybe TRBD1 (6 bases). The receptor's source is a woman in her 40s in good health and CMV-seropositive. The CDR3 sequence is CASSLEQGTYNEQFF. In nucleotides, the CDR3 is TGTGCCAGCAGCTTAGAACAGGGTACCTACAATGAGCAGTTCTTC. The variable domain in full, with the rest retrieved from reference TRBV11-3 and TRBJ2-1, is EAGVVQSPRYKIIEKKQPVAFWCNPISGHNTLYWYLQNLGQGPELLIRYENEEAVDDSQLPKDRFSAERLKGVDSTLKIQPAELGDSAVYLCASSLEQGTYNEQFFGPGTRLTVL.